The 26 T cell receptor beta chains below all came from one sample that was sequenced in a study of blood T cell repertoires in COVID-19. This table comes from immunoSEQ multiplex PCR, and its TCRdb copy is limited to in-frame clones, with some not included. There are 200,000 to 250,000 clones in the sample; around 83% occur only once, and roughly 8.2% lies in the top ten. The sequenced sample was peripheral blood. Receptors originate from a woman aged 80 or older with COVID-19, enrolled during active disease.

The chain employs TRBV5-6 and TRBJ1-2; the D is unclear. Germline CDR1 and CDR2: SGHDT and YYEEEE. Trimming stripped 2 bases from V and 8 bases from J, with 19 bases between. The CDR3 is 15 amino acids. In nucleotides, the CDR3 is TGTGCCAGCAGCTTCCCAGGCACTTCGTGGGTCGGCTACACCTTC. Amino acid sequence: CASSFPGTSWVGYTF.

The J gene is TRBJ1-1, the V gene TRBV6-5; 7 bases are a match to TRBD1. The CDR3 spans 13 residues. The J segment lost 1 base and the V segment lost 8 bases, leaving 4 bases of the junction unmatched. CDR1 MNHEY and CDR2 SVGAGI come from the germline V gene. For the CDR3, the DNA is TGTGCCAGCTTCCGGGACAGGAACACTGAAGCTTTCTTT. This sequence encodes CASFRDRNTEAFF.

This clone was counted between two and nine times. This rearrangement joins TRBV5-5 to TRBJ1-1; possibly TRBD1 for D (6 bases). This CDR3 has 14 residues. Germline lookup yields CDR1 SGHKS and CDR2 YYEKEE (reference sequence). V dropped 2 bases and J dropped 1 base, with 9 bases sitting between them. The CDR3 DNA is TGTGCCAGCAGCTTTCTGGACAGGAACACTGAAGCTTTCTTT. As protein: CASSFLDRNTEAFF.

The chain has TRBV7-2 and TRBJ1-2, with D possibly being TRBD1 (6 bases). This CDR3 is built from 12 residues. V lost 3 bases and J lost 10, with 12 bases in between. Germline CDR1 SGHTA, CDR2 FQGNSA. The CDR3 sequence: CASSFGTNYYTF. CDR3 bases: TGTGCCAGCAGCTTTGGGACAAACTACTACACCTTC.

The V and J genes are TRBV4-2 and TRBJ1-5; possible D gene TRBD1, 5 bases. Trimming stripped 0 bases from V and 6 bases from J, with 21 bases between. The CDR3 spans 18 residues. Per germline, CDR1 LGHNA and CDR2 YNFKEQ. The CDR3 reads CASSQDPQGSRARQPQHF. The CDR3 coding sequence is TGTGCCAGCAGCCAAGATCCCCAGGGAAGCAGGGCCCGTCAGCCCCAGCATTTT.

The CDR3 reads CASSYRSTGGTSPLHF. CDR3 in DNA: TGTGCCAGCAGTTACCGATCGACAGGGGGAACCTCACCCCTCCACTTT. The rearrangement joins TRBV27 to TRBJ1-6; 9 positions match TRBD1. V gave up 4 bases and J gave up 10 bases; unmatched junction bases: 11. Germline-derived CDR1 and CDR2 are MNHEY and SMNVEV (reference sequence). There are 16 residues in the CDR3.

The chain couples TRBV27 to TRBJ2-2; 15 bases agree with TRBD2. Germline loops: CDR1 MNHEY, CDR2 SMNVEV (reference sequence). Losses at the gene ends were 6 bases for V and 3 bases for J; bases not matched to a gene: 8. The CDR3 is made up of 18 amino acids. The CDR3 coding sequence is TGTGCCAGCAGGGGGACTAGCGGGAGGAAAGGCGACACCGGGGAGCTGTTTTTT. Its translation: CASRGTSGRKGDTGELFF.

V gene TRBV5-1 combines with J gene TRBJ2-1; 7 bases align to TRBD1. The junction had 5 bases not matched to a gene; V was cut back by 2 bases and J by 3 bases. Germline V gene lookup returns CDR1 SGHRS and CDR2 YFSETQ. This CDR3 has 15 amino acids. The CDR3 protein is CASSFQGVVYNEQFF. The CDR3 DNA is TGCGCCAGCAGCTTTCAGGGGGTGGTCTACAATGAGCAGTTCTTC.

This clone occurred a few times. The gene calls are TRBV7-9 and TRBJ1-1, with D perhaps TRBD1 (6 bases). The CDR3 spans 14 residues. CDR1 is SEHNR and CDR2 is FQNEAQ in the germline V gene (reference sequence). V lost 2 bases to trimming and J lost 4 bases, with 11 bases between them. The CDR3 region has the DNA TGTGCCAGCAGCTTATCGGGAGGGGGCACTGAAGCTTTCTTT. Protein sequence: CASSLSGGGTEAFF.

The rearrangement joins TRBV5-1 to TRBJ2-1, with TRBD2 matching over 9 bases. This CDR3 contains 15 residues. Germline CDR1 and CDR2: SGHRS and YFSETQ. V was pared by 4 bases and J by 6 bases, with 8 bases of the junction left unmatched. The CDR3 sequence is CASSPDRREGNEQFF. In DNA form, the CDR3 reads TGCGCCAGCAGCCCCGATAGGCGGGAGGGCAATGAGCAGTTCTTC.

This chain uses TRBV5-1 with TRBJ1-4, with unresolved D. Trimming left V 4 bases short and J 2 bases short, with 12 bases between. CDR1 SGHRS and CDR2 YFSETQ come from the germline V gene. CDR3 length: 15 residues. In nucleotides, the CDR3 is TGCGCCAGCAGCGAAGTCTCGGGGACTAATGAAAAACTGTTTTTT. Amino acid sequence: CASSEVSGTNEKLFF.

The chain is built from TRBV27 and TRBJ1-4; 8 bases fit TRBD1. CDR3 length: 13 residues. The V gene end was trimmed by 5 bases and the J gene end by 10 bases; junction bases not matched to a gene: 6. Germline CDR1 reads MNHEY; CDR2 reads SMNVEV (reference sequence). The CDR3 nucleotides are TGTGCCAGCAGTCCCGGACAGGGTGGAAAACTGTTTTTT. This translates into CASSPGQGGKLFF.

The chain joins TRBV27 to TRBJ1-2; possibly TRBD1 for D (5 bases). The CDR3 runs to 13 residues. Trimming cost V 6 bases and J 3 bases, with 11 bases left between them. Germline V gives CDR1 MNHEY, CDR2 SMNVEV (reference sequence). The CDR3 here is CASSVQGDYGYTF. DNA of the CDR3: TGTGCCAGCAGCGTTCAGGGTGACTATGGCTACACCTTC.

The CDR3 DNA reads as TGTGCCTGGAATGACGGAGGAGGCTACACCTTC. Protein: CAWNDGGGYTF. V and J are TRBV30 and TRBJ1-2; D is unresolved. In germline, CDR1 is GTSNPN, CDR2 SVGIG (reference sequence). Trimming removed 4 bases from V and 8 bases from J, with 11 bases in between. The CDR3 contains 11 residues.

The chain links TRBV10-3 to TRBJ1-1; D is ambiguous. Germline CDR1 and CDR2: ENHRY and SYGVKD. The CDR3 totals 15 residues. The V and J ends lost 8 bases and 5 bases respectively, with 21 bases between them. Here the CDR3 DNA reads TGTGCCATCCGCCCCCGAGGAGGTTCCCTAACTGAAGCTTTCTTT. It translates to CAIRPRGGSLTEAFF.

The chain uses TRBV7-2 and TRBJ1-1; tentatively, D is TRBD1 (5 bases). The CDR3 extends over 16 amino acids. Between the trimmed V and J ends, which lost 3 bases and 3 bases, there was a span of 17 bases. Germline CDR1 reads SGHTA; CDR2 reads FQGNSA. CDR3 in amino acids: CASSLLPGGVDTEAFF. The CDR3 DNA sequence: TGTGCCAGCAGCTTGTTGCCGGGGGGTGTGGACACTGAAGCTTTCTTT.

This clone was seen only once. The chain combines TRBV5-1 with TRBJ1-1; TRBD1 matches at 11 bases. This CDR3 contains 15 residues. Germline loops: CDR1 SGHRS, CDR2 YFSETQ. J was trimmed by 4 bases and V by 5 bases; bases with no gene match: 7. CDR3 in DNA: TGCGCCAGCAGTCCCCGGGGGACAGGGGGCACTGAAGCTTTCTTT. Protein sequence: CASSPRGTGGTEAFF.

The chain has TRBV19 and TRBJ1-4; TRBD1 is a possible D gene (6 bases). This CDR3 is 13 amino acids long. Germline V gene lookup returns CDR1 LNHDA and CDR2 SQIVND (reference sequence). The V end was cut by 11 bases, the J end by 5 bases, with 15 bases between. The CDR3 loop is CAGADRHNEKLFF. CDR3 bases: TGTGCCGGAGCGGACAGACACAATGAAAAACTGTTTTTT.

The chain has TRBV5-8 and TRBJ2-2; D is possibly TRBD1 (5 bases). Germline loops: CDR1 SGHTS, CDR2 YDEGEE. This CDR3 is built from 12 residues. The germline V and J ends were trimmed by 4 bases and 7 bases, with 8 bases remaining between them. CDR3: CASSRQFGELFF. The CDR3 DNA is TGTGCCAGCAGCAGACAGTTCGGGGAGCTGTTTTTT.

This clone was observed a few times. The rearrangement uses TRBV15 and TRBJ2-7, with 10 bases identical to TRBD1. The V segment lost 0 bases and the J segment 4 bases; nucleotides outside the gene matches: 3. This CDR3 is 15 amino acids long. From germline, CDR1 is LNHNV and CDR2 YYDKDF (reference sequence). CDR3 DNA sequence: TGTGCCACCAGCAGAGAACGGACAGGGGGTTACGAGCAGTACTTC. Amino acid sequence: CATSRERTGGYEQYF.

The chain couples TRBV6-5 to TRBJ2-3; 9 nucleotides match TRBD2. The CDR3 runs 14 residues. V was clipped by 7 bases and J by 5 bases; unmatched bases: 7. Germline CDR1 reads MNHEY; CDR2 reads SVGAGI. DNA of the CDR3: TGTGCCAGCACCGTTAGCGGGGGTGTAGATACGCAGTATTTT. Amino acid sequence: CASTVSGGVDTQYF.

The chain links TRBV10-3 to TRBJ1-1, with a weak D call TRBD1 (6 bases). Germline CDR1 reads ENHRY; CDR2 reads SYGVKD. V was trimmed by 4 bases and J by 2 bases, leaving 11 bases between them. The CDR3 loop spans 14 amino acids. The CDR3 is CAISVAGDNTEAFF. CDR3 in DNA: TGTGCCATCAGTGTTGCAGGGGACAACACTGAAGCTTTCTTT.

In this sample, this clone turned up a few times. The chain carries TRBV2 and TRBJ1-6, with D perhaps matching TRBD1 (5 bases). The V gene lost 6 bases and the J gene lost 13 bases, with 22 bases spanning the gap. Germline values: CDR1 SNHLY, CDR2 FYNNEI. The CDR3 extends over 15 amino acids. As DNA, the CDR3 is TGTGCCAGCAGAGGCGGGAGACAGACCCTTGGGCCCCTCCACTTT. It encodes CASRGGRQTLGPLHF.

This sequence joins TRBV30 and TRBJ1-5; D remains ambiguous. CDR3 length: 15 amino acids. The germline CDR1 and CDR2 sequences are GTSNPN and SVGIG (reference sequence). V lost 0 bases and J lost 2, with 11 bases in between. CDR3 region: CAWSVEGAGNQPQHF. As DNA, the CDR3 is TGTGCCTGGAGTGTGGAGGGAGCAGGCAATCAGCCCCAGCATTTT.

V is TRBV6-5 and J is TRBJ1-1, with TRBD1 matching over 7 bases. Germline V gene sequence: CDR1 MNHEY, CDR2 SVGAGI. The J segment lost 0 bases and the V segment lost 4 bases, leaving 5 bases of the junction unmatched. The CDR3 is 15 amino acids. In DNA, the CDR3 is TGTGCCAGCAGTTCCGGACAGGTCATGAACACTGAAGCTTTCTTT. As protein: CASSSGQVMNTEAFF.

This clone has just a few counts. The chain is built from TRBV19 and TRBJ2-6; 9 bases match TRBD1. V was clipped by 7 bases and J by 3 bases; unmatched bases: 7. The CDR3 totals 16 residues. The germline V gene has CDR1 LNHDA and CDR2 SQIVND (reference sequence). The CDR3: CASIKQGALGANVLTF. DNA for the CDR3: TGTGCCAGTATTAAACAGGGGGCGCTTGGGGCCAACGTCCTGACTTTC.